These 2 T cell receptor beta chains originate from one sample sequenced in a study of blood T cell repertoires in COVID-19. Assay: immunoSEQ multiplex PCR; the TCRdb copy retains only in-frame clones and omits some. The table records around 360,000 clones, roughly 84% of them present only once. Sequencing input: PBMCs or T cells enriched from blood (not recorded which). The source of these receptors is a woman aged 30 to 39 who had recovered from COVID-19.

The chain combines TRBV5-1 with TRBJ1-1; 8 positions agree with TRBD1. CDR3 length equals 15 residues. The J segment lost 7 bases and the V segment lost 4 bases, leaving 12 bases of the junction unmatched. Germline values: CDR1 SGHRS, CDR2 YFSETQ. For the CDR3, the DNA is TGCGCCAGCAGCCTTTACCAGGGGGCCGAGGGTGAAGCTTTCTTT. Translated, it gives CASSLYQGAEGEAFF.

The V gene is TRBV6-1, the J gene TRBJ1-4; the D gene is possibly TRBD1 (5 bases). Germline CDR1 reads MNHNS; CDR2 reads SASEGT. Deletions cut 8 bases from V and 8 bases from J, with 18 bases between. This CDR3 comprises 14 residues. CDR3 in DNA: TGTGCCAGCTGCTCACCCCAGGGATGCGAAAAACTGTTTTTT. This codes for CASCSPQGCEKLFF.